This T cell receptor beta chain stems from a study of T-cell reconstitution after alpha-beta-depleted transplantation in children. Many counts were recorded for this clonotype. The CDR3 covers 13 residues. V lost 8 bases and J lost 9, with 17 bases in between. From germline, CDR1 is ENHRY and CDR2 SYGVKD. Unique molecular identifiers tagged the TCRbeta library. One entry per CDR3 protein results from TCRdb running MiXCR on the PCR reads. The sample lists around 200,000 distinct CDR3 sequences, 6% to 7% occurring once. The TCR was taken from a human donor who donated a stem cell graft to a child with Wiskott-Aldrich syndrome. The material was PBMCs from the stem cell graft donor, obtained from the stem cell graft. The V and J genes are TRBV10-3 and TRBJ2-1; maybe TRBD2 (6 bases). Written as DNA, the CDR3 is TGTGCCATCGCGGGACTTGGCGGCGTTGAGCAGTTCTTC. Amino acids: CAIAGLGGVEQFF.